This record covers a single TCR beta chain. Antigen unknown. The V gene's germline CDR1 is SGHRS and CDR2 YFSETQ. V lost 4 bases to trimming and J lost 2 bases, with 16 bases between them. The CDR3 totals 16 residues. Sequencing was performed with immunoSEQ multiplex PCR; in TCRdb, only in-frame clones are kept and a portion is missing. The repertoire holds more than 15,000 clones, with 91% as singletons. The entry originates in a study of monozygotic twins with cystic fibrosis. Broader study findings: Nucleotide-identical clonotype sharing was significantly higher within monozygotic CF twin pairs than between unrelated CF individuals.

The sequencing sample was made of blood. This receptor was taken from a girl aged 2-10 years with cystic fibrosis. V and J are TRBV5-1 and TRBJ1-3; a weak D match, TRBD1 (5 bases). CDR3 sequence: CASSPDGGAAGNTIYF. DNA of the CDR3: TGCGCCAGCAGCCCCGACGGAGGGGCGGCTGGAAACACCATATATTTT.